The TCR beta chain under discussion was sequenced for a study of T cells in Graves' hyperthyroidism and ophthalmopathy. Study background: Any treatment followed the collection of peripheral blood at initial diagnosis.

RNA transcripts yielded amplified TCR beta CDR3 regions. The study used the HTBI primer set for a first-round RT-PCR of the TCR CDR3. TCRdb independently ran MiXCR on the multiplex PCR reads; one entry per CDR3 protein. The data contain a few hundred thousand distinct CDR3 sequences, less than 20% of them singletons. CDR1 is SGHRS, CDR2 YFSETQ, per germline. Trimming took off 0 bases at V and 7 bases at J, with 11 bases between the two ends. The CDR3 has 14 residues. The chain recombines TRBV5-1 with TRBJ2-1; D remains unclear. The specimen sequenced was blood. The sequence was obtained from a woman aged 25-40 years with Graves' hyperthyroidism. CDR3 nucleotides: TGCGCCAGCAGCTTGGGATCTCCTCAAAATGAGCAGTTCTTC. Its translation is CASSLGSPQNEQFF.